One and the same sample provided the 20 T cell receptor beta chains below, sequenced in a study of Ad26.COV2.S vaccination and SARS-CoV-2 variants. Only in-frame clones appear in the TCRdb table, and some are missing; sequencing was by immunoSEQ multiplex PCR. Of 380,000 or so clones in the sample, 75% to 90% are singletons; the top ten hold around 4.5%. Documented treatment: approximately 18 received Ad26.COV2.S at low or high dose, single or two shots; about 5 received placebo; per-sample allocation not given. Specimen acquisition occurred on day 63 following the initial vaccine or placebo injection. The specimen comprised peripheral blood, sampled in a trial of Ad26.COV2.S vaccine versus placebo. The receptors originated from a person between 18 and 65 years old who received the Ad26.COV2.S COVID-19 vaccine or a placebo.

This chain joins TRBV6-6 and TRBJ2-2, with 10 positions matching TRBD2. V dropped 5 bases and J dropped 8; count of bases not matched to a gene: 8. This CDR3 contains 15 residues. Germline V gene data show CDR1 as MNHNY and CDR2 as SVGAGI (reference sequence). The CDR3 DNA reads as TGTGCCAGCAGTCCTCTAGCGGGAGTAGCGGGGGAGCTGTTTTTT. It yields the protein CASSPLAGVAGELFF.

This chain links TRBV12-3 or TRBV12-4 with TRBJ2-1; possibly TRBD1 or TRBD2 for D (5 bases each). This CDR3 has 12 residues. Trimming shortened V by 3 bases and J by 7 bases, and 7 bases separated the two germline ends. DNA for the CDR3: TGTGCCAGCAGTTTTGGGGGAAATGAGCAGTTCTTC. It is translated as CASSFGGNEQFF.

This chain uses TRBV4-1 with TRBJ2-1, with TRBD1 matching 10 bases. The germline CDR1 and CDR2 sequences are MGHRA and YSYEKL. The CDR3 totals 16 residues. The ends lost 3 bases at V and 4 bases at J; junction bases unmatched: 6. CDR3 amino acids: CASSHRQGAKYNEQFF. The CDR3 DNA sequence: TGCGCCAGCAGCCACAGACAGGGGGCGAAGTACAATGAGCAGTTCTTC.

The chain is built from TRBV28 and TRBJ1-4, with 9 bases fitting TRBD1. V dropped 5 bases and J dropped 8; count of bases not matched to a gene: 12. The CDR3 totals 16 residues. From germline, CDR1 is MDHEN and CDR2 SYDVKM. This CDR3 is CASSPLLDRGNEKLFF. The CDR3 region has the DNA TGTGCCAGCAGTCCCCTCCTGGACAGGGGCAACGAAAAACTGTTTTTT.

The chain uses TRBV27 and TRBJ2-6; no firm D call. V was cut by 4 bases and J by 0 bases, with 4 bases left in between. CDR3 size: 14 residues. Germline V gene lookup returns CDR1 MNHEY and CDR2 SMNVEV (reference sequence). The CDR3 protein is CASSSISGANVLTF. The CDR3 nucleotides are TGTGCCAGCAGTTCAATCTCTGGGGCCAACGTCCTGACTTTC. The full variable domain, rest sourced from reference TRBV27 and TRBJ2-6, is EAQVTQNPRYLITVTGKKLTVTCSQNMNHEYMSWYRQDPGLGLRQIYYSMNVEVTDKGDVPEGYKVSRKEKRNFPLILESPSPNQTSLYFCASSSISGANVLTFGAGSRLTVL.

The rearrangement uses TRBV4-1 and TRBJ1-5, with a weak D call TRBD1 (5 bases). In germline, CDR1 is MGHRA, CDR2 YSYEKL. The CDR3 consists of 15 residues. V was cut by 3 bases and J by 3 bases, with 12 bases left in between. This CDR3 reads CASSQEGRNNQPQHF. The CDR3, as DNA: TGCGCCAGCAGCCAGGAGGGACGGAACAATCAGCCCCAGCATTTT.

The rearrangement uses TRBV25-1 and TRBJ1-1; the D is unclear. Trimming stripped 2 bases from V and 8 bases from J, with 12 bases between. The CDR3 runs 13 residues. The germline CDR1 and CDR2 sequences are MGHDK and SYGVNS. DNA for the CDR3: TGTGCCAGCAGTGAACTGGTAACGTCGGAAGCTTTCTTT. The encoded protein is CASSELVTSEAFF. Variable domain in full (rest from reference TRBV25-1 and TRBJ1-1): EADIYQTPRYLVIGTGKKITLECSQTMGHDKMYWYQQDPGMELHLIHYSYGVNSTEKGDLSSESTVSRIRTEHFPLTLESARPSHTSQYLCASSELVTSEAFFGQGTRLTVV.

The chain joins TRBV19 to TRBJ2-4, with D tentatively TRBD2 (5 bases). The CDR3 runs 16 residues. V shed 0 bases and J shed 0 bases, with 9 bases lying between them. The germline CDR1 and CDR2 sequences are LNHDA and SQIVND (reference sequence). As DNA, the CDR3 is TGTGCCAGTAGTATAGATGCGGGCCTAGCCAAAAACATTCAGTACTTC. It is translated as CASSIDAGLAKNIQYF.

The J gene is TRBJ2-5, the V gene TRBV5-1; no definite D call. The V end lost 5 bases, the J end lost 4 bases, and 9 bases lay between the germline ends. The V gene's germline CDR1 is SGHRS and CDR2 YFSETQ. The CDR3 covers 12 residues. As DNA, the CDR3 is TGCGCCAGCAGTCTCGACCTAGAGACCCAGTACTTC. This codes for CASSLDLETQYF.

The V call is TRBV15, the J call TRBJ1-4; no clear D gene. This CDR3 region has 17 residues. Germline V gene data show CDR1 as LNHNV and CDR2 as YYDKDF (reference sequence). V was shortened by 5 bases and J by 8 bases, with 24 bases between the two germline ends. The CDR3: CATSLDKAVGSREKLFF. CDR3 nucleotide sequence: TGTGCCACCAGCCTAGATAAGGCCGTTGGGTCCAGAGAAAAACTGTTTTTT.

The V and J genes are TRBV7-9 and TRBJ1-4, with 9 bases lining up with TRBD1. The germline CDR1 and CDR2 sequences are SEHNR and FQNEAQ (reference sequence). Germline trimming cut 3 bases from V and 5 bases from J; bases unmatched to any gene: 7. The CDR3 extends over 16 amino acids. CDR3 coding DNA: TGTGCCAGCAGCTTTCAACCGGGACAGGGAAATGAAAAACTGTTTTTT. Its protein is CASSFQPGQGNEKLFF.

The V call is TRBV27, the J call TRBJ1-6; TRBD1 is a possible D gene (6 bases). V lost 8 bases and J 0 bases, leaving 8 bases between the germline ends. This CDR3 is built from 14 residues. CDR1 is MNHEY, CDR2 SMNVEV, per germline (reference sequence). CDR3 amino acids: CASGGNSYNSPLHF. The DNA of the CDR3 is TGTGCCAGCGGGGGCAACTCCTATAATTCACCCCTCCACTTT.

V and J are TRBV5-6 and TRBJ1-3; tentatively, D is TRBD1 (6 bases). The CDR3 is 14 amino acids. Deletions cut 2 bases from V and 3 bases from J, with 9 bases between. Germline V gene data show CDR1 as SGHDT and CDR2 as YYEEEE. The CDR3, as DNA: TGTGCCAGCAGCTTAACAGGGTATGGAAACACCATATATTTT. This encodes CASSLTGYGNTIYF.

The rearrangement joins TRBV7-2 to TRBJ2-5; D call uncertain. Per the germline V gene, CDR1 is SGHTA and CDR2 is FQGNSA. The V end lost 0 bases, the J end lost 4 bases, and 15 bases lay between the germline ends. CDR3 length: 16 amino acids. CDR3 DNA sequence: TGTGCCAGCAGCTTAGCCCCGCAACGGGTGGGAGAGACCCAGTACTTC. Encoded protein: CASSLAPQRVGETQYF. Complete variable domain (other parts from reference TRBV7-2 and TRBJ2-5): GAGVSQSPSNKVTEKGKDVELRCDPISGHTALYWYRQSLGQGLEFLIYFQGNSAPDKSGLPSDRFSAERTGGSVSTLTIQRTQQEDSAVYLCASSLAPQRVGETQYFGPGTRLLVL.

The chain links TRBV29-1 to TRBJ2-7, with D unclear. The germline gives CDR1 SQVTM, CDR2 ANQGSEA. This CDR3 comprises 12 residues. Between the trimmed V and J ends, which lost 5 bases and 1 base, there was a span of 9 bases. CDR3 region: CSVSIGSYEQYF. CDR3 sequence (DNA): TGCAGCGTTAGTATCGGGTCCTACGAGCAGTACTTC.

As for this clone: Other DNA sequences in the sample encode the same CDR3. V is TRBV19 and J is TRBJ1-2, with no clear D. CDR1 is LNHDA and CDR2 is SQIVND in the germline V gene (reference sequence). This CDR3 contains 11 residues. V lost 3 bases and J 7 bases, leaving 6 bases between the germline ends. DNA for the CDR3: TGTGCCAGTAGTATCGGAAGTGGCTACACCTTC. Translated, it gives CASSIGSGYTF. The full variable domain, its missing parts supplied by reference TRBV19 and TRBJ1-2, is DGGITQSPKYLFRKEGQNVTLSCEQNLNHDAMYWYRQDPGQGLRLIYYSQIVNDFQKGDIAEGYSVSREKKESFPLTVTSAQKNPTAFYLCASSIGSGYTFGSGTRLTVV.

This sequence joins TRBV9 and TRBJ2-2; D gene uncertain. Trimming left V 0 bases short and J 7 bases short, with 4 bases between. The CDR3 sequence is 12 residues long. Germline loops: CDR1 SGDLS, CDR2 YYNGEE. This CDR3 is CASSVGVGELFF. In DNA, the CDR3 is TGTGCCAGCAGCGTAGGGGTCGGGGAGCTGTTTTTT.

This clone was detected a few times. The CDR3 is CASSYLGGGSPLHF. The CDR3 region has the DNA TGTGCCAGCAGTTACCTGGGAGGGGGTTCACCCCTCCACTTT. The chain employs TRBV6-5 and TRBJ1-6, with D possibly being TRBD1 (6 bases). Trimming took 2 bases from V and 9 from J, leaving 11 bases between them. The CDR3 sequence is 14 residues long. In germline, CDR1 is MNHEY, CDR2 SVGAGI.

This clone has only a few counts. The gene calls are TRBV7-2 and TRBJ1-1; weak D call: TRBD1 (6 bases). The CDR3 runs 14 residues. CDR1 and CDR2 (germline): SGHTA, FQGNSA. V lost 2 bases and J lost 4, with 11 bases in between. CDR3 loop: CASSLTSGATEAFF. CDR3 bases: TGTGCCAGCAGCTTAACTTCAGGGGCCACTGAAGCTTTCTTT.

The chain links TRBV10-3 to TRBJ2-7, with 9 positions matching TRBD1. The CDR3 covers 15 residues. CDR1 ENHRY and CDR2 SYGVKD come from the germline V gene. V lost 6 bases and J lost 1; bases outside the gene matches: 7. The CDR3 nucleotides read TGTGCCATCAGATCCGGGACAGGGAATTCCTACGAGCAGTACTTC. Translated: CAIRSGTGNSYEQYF.